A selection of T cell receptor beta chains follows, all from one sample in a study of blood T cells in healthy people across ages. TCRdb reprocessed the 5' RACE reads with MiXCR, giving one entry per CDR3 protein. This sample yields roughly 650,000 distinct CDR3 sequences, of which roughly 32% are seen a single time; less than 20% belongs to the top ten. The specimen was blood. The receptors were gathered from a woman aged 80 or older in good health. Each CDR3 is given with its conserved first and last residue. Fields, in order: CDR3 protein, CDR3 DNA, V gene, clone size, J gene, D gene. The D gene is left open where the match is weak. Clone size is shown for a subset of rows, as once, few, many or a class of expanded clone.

CASSFGQQINYGYTF | TGCGCCAGCAGCTTCGGACAGCAAATTAACTATGGCTACACCTTC | TRBV5-1 | many | TRBJ1-2 | -
CASSFSPGGPNEQFF | TGTGCCAGCAGTTTTAGTCCGGGGGGGCCTAATGAGCAGTTCTTC | TRBV12-3/TRBV12-4 | - | TRBJ2-1 | TRBD2
CASSYSRGRPAGGGNEQFF | TGTGCCAGCAGTTACTCGAGAGGGCGCCCGGCTGGAGGGGGTAATGAGCAGTTCTTC | TRBV6-5 | many | TRBJ2-1 | -
CASSMTSGINNEQFF | TGCGCCAGCAGCATGACTAGCGGCATCAACAATGAGCAGTTCTTC | TRBV5-1 | many | TRBJ2-1 | TRBD2
CASSLSRDYEETQYF | TGCGCCAGCAGCTTGTCCCGGGACTACGAAGAGACCCAGTACTTC | TRBV5-1 | many | TRBJ2-5 | TRBD2
CASSSTPRGRHEQYF | TGCGCCAGCAGCTCGACCCCCAGGGGTAGGCACGAGCAGTACTTC | TRBV5-1 | few | TRBJ2-7 | -
CASSYSIRGGNQPQHF | TGTGCCAGCAGTTACTCGATTCGAGGGGGCAATCAGCCCCAGCATTTT | TRBV6-2/TRBV6-3 | few | TRBJ1-5 | -
CSARDHRVSANEAFF | TGCAGTGCTAGGGACCACAGGGTATCGGCTAATGAAGCTTTCTTT | TRBV20-1 | many | TRBJ1-1 | -
CASSPFGGTGELFF | TGTGCCAGCAGCCCCTTTGGAGGGACCGGGGAACTGTTTTTT | TRBV7-2 | - | TRBJ2-2 | -
CASSLVPGMGTEAFF | TGCGCCAGCAGCTTGGTTCCGGGAATGGGGACTGAAGCTTTCTTT | TRBV5-1 | - | TRBJ1-1 | -
CASSGIEGSTEAFF | TGTGCCAGCTCTGGGATTGAGGGGTCCACTGAAGCTTTCTTT | TRBV6-2/TRBV6-3 | - | TRBJ1-1 | -
CASSHVRAGSSHEQYF | TGTGCCAGCAGTCACGTGAGGGCAGGGAGTAGCCACGAGCAGTACTTC | TRBV27 | once | TRBJ2-7 | -
CASSLRGADNSPLHF | TGTGCCAGCAGTTTACGAGGGGCGGATAATTCACCCCTCCACTTT | TRBV12-3/TRBV12-4 | many | TRBJ1-6 | -